This TCR beta chain comes out of a study of cytomegalovirus exposure and HLA in healthy donors. Study-wide points: According to the study, roughly 160 TCR beta chains were cytomegalovirus-associated.

The primer mix had 60 Vbeta and 13 Jbeta primers. TCRdb keeps only in-frame clones here, not all; method: immunoSEQ multiplex PCR. The sample has 90,000 to 130,000 clones; less than 80% are singletons. The CDR3 is 14 residues long. Losses at the gene ends were 4 bases for V and 3 bases for J; bases not matched to a gene: 2. Germline V gene sequence: CDR1 SEHNR, CDR2 FQNEAQ (reference sequence). Only a few counts were recorded for this clone. Its antigen is currently unknown. The sequence came from a woman younger than 45 in good health and CMV-seronegative. The chain joins TRBV7-9 to TRBJ1-4; TRBD1 aligns across 7 bases. The sequenced material came from PBMCs. CDR3 in amino acids: CASSYRGSNEKLFF. CDR3 coding DNA: TGTGCCAGCAGCTACAGGGGTTCTAATGAAAAACTGTTTTTT. The entire variable domain, with the rest obtained from reference TRBV7-9 and TRBJ1-4, is as follows: DTGVSQNPRHKITKRGQNVTFRCDPISEHNRLYWYRQTLGQGPEFLTYFQNEAQLEKSRLLSDRFSAERPKGSFSTLEIQRTEQGDSAMYLCASSYRGSNEKLFFGSGTQLSVL.